This TCR beta chain was recorded in a study of blood T cell repertoires in COVID-19. At the level of the study: The study drew acute and convalescent COVID-19 samples from the United States, Italy and Spain. Sources were T cells, B-cell-depleted T cells, or PBMCs; the material itself was cDNA or gDNA.

This CDR3 is built from 15 residues. Germline lookup yields CDR1 SNHLY and CDR2 FYNNEI. Trimming removed 7 bases from V and 7 bases from J; junction bases left unmatched: 11. As handled by the study authors: Researchers report that nucleated cell counts were estimated from reference gene primer amplification. The assay was immunoSEQ multiplex PCR, and TCRdb's table has in-frame clones only and misses some. From that table come the V and J calls and clone size; the DNA was used to work out D and trimming. The sample shows tens of thousands of clones, around four fifths of them seen only once. The sequence came from a man aged 50-60 years with active COVID-19. The V and J genes are TRBV2 and TRBJ2-3; 10 bases align to TRBD1. Sequenced input: peripheral blood. The CDR3 nucleotides are TGTGCCAGCAAACCTCCGGGACAGGGGACGAATACGCAGTATTTT. It is translated as CASKPPGQGTNTQYF.